This TCR beta chain emerged from a study of shared clonotypes between healthy human individuals (dated by TCRdb to the early 2020s). Notes on the research overall: The cohort included a few men and a couple of women between 18 and 49 years of age. Leukapheresis yielded between about 0.94 and 9 billion PBMCs per donor. To increase sequencing depth and limit assay-specific biases, TCR repertoire library preparation and sequencing were carried out by different laboratories using diverse techniques. To estimate repertoire size and how much clonotype sharing occurs between individuals, the study deeply sequenced the blood TCR repertoires of a handful of healthy adults.

Using the deep immunoSEQ assay, TCR CDR3 regions were amplified from genomic DNA by multiplex PCR. Extracted genomic DNA from each cell subset was distributed evenly across all wells of several immunoSEQ 96-well plates, and each plate was treated as a replicate. For unsorted PBMC, approximately 0.3 ug of genomic DNA, equivalent to about 30,000 T cell genomes, went into each replicate PCR. Ten immunoSEQ deep assay plates were used to sequence the unsorted PBMC genomic DNA. Purified libraries were measured with a Qubit 3.0 fluorometer, size-checked on a Bioanalyzer 2100, and measured again with the KAPA Library Quantification kit. Each immunoSEQ 96-well plate was sequenced on its own single-read 150-cycle Illumina NextSeq 550 flow cell. In the source study's methods: Because only junctional sequences without quality scores were contained in the immunoSEQ output, filtering matching that applied to full-length reads could not be performed. To assign V/J genes and CDR3, sequences were annotated using PyIR, a Python wrapper for IgBLAST v1.9, with IMGT germline references. Reads were removed for weak V/J assignments (E-value above 1e-6), missing CDR3, stop codons, out-of-frame junctions, or ambiguous translated residues. V3J clonotypes were defined as sequences sharing an identical inferred V gene, J gene, and CDR3 amino acid sequence. To compute the percentage overlap between repertoires, the number of shared unique clonotypes was divided by the size of the smaller repertoire. RTK rarefaction, the Chao1 estimator, and Recon v2.1 estimates of unobserved clonotypes were used to assess repertoire richness. The immuneACCESS repertoire file appears here via TCRdb, limited to in-frame rearrangements. These files lack a portion of the clones; in checked studies, under half of the deficit traces to unresolved V genes, and the cause of the others is not known. That table supplies the V and J calls and clone size; D and trimming were determined from the DNA. This sample is represented by about 500,000 clones; 77% of them were singletons. In total, the top ten clones hold around 11% of the sample.

The donors were healthy, HIV-negative adults with no recently reported acute infections or vaccinations. Only Caucasian adults living in Nashville, Tennessee, USA were represented among the donors. For unsorted samples, tens of millions of PBMCs were counted and genomic DNA was extracted with the QIAamp DNA Blood Mini kit. After blood collection by leukapheresis, PBMCs were isolated using Ficoll-Histopaque density gradient centrifugation and then cryopreserved in the vapor phase of liquid nitrogen. About this clone: Its antigen is currently not known. Base qualities are not recorded, but no much larger clone differs from it by a single base.

The study at large found these results: Sampling was restricted to blood, and TCR repertoires in tissues likely differ from the TCR repertoires found in blood. Because the study included a small number of donors, the genetic and exposure-history diversity represented was limited. Pairwise subsampling indicated that sequencing depth was expected to affect the degree of clonotype sharing among donors.

V is cut by 0 bases and J by 3 bases, and the space between the germline ends is 16 bases. CDR3 length: 16 amino acids, cysteine to phenylalanine. Only CDR3 DNA remains: 48 bases, in frame from the first base. Sequences SGDLS (CDR1) and YYNGEE (CDR2) are obtained from the germline V gene. This clonotype was sampled from a woman aged 40 to 50 in good health. Some clones in this sample may be carry-over from other donors' samples. Source material: PBMCs. The chain employs TRBV9 and TRBJ2-7; the D segment may tentatively be TRBD1 or TRBD2, each giving 5 matched bases. The CDR3 region reads CASSVDGDPSLYEQYF. The DNA sequence is given as TGTGCCAGCAGCGTAGACGGGGACCCCTCACTCTACGAGCAGTACTTC.